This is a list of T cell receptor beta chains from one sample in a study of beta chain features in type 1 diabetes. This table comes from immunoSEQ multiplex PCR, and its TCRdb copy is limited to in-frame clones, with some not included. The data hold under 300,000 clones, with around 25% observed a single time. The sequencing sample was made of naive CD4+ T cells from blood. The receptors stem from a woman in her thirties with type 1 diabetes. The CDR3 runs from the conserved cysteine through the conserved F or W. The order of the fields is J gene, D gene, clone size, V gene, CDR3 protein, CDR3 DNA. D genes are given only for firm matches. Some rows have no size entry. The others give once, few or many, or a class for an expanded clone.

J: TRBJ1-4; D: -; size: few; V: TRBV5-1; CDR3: CASSLGRGSAPEKLFF; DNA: TGCGCCAGCAGCTTGGGCAGGGGATCGGCCCCTGAAAAACTGTTTTTT
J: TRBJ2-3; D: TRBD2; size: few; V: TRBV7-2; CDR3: CASSLAPGGDTQYF; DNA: TGTGCCAGCAGCTTAGCGCCGGGGGGAGATACGCAGTATTTT
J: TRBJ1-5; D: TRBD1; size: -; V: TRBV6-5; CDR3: CASSYTGGPQHF; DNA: TGTGCCAGCAGTTACACAGGGGGGCCCCAGCATTTT
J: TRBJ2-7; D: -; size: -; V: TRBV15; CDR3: CATSRALQGGYEQYF; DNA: TGTGCCACCAGCAGAGCGCTACAGGGCGGGTACGAGCAGTACTTC
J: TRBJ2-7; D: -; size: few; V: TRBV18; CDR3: CASSPPHTTYEQYF; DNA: TGTGCCAGCTCACCACCCCACACTACCTACGAGCAGTACTTC
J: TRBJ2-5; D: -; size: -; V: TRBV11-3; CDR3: CASSLGGSQETQYF; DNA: TGTGCCAGCAGCTTAGGCGGATCTCAAGAGACCCAGTACTTC
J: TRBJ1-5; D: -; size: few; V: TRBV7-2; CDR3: CASSTQGQQPQHF; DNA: TGTGCCAGCAGCACACAGGGTCAACAGCCCCAGCATTTT
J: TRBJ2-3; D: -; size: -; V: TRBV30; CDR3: CAWSVLGVTDTQYF; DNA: TGTGCCTGGAGTGTTCTGGGAGTAACAGATACGCAGTATTTT
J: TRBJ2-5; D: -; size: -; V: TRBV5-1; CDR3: CASSLTGEETQYF; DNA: TGCGCCAGCAGCCTGACGGGTGAAGAGACCCAGTACTTC
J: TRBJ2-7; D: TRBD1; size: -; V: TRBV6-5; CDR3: CASSNGQASSYEQYF; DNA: TGTGCCAGCAGCAACGGACAGGCAAGCTCCTACGAGCAGTACTTC
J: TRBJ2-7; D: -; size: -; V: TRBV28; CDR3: CASCSGTSYEQYF; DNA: TGTGCCAGCTGTAGCGGCACTTCCTACGAGCAGTACTTC